These T cell receptor beta chains were read from a single sample in a study of T cells in Graves' hyperthyroidism and ophthalmopathy. TCRdb analysed the multiplex PCR reads with MiXCR anew, one entry per CDR3 protein. The sample lists some 250,000 distinct CDR3 sequences, approximately 14% occurring once. Sequencing input: blood. The receptors were gathered from a woman aged 40 to 55 with Graves' hyperthyroidism that later progressed to Graves' ophthalmopathy. The CDR3 runs from the conserved cysteine through the conserved F or W. D genes are given only for firm matches. Size values are once, few and many counts, or a class for expanded clones, and some rows have none.

>TRBJ1-6|NA|NA|TRBV4-1
TGCGCCAGCAGCCAAGAAGGAGTTGAAAGCTCCTATAATTCACCCCTCCACTTT
CASSQEGVESSYNSPLHF
>TRBJ2-1|few|TRBD2|TRBV7-3
TGTGCCAGCAGCCCCGGACTAGCGGGAGTATGGAATGAGCAGTTCTTC
CASSPGLAGVWNEQFF
>TRBJ1-5|many|NA|TRBV4-1
TGCGCCAGCAGCCAAACGAGGGGGGGAGAACAGCCCCAGCATTTT
CASSQTRGGEQPQHF
>TRBJ2-5|many|TRBD2|TRBV5-8
TGTGCCAGCAGCAAGGGACTAGCGGGAGCAGAGGAGACCCAGTACTTC
CASSKGLAGAEETQYF
>TRBJ2-5|NA|TRBD1|TRBV27
TGTGCCAGCAGGGGGACAGGGCTGAATTTGTACTTC
CASRGTGLNLYF
>TRBJ2-5|many|TRBD2|TRBV7-9
TGTGCCAGCAGCCCGGGGGGGGCCACCCAAGAGACCCAGTACTTC
CASSPGGATQETQYF
>TRBJ2-2|many|NA|TRBV6-1
TGTGCCAGCAGTGATACCGGTGGGGAGCTGTTTTTT
CASSDTGGELFF
>TRBJ1-1|few|NA|TRBV5-1
TGCGCCAGCAGCTTGGGGACAGCTAGGGGGAACACTGAAGCTTTCTTT
CASSLGTARGNTEAFF
>TRBJ1-2|NA|NA|TRBV19
TGTGCCAGTAGTAGAAACAGGGAGAACTATGGCTACACCTTC
CASSRNRENYGYTF
>TRBJ1-2|many|NA|TRBV7-9
TGTGCCAGCAGCTCCATCAGTGATGGCTACACCTTC
CASSSISDGYTF
>TRBJ2-1|few|TRBD2|TRBV6-1
TGTGCCAGCAGTATTGGACTAGCGGGAGGTCAGGAGCAGTTCTTC
CASSIGLAGGQEQFF
>TRBJ1-1|NA|NA|TRBV28
TGTGCCAGCAGTTTTAGCAATCTCCAAGCTTTCTTT
CASSFSNLQAFF
>TRBJ2-4|many|NA|TRBV10-1
TGCGCCAGCAGTGAGGACATGGTCCAAAACATTCAGTACTTC
CASSEDMVQNIQYF
>TRBJ2-1|NA|NA|TRBV7-3
TGTGCCAGCAGCTTACGTTCGGGCTCAGGGGACAATGAGCAGTTCTTC
CASSLRSGSGDNEQFF
>TRBJ2-4|many|NA|TRBV12-3/TRBV12-4
TGTGCCAGCAGTTTGGGTACTAGGGGTAACATTCAGTACTTC
CASSLGTRGNIQYF
>TRBJ2-1|many|NA|TRBV20-1
TGCAGTGCCATTACCCCAGGGCTAAATGAGCAGTTCTTC
CSAITPGLNEQFF
>TRBJ1-1|many|NA|TRBV19
TGTGCCAGTGGGCCGTGGGGAGTCGGCAACACTGAAGCTTTCTTT
CASGPWGVGNTEAFF
>TRBJ2-5|NA|TRBD2|TRBV5-1
TGCGCCAGCAGCACCCCGAGACTTGCCGGGACTAGCGCAACCAGCGAGACCCAGTACTTC
CASSTPRLAGTSATSETQYF
>TRBJ2-3|few|NA|TRBV19
TGTGCCAGTAGTATATCAAGGGGGGATACGCAGTATTTT
CASSISRGDTQYF
>TRBJ2-7|many|TRBD2|TRBV2
TGTGCCAGCAGGCGGGAGTCCTACGAGCAGTACTTC
CASRRESYEQYF
>TRBJ2-3|many|NA|TRBV5-1
TGCGCCAGCAGCTGGACCCGGGGGGATACGCAGTATTTT
CASSWTRGDTQYF
>TRBJ2-2|few|NA|TRBV2
TGTGCCAGCACCGTTCAGTTGGTGGGGGAGCTGTTTTTT
CASTVQLVGELFF
>TRBJ2-3|many|TRBD2|TRBV7-3
TGTGCCAGCAGCTTAACCCCGTACGGGAGGAGGAGCACAGATACGCAGTATTTT
CASSLTPYGRRSTDTQYF
>TRBJ1-1|many|NA|TRBV20-1
TGCAGTGCTAGGGGGGGGGTCGAAGCTTTCTTT
CSARGGVEAFF
>TRBJ2-2|many|TRBD2|TRBV11-2
TGTGCCAGCAGCTTCAGACTAGCTACCGGGGAGCTGTTTTTT
CASSFRLATGELFF
>TRBJ2-1|many|TRBD2|TRBV20-1
TGCAGTGCTAGAGAGGGACTAGCGGGAATGAGCTCCTACAATGAGCAGTTCTTC
CSAREGLAGMSSYNEQFF
>TRBJ2-7|many|TRBD1|TRBV5-1
TGCGCCAGCAGCCCGACAGGGAATCCCTACGAGCAGTACTTC
CASSPTGNPYEQYF
>TRBJ1-1|many|TRBD1|TRBV28
TGTGCCAGCAGTTTAGGGGCAACAGGGGACGGTGAAGCTTTCTTT
CASSLGATGDGEAFF
>TRBJ1-6|few|NA|TRBV5-8
TGTGCCAGCAGCTCCAGAATGGGGTCTAGGAATTCACCCCTCCACTTT
CASSSRMGSRNSPLHF
>TRBJ2-2|many|TRBD1|TRBV11-3
TGTGCCAGCAGGTCCACAGGGGATGGAAGGACCGGGGAGCTGTTTTTT
CASRSTGDGRTGELFF
>TRBJ2-7|few|NA|TRBV18
TGTGCCAGCTCACCAAGGCCCCGGGACGAGCAGTACTTC
CASSPRPRDEQYF
>TRBJ2-2|many|TRBD1|TRBV14
TGTGCCAGCAGCCAAGTTACAGGGGGACCTCGGAACACCGGGGAGCTGTTTTTT
CASSQVTGGPRNTGELFF
>TRBJ2-1|many|TRBD1|TRBV15
TGTGCCACCAGCACATTCCTATCCCGGGACAGCTCGGATGAGCAGTTCTTC
CATSTFLSRDSSDEQFF
>TRBJ2-7|many|TRBD2|TRBV20-1
TGCAGTGCCGTAGCGGGACTATACTACGAGCAGTACTTC
CSAVAGLYYEQYF
>TRBJ1-1|many|NA|TRBV20-1
TGCAGTGCTTCCTCGGGACCGGCGGCTGAAGCTTTCTTT
CSASSGPAAEAFF
>TRBJ2-1|many|TRBD2|TRBV20-1
TGCAGTGCTCACAGCCGGGGGGGGAGCTCCTACAATGAGCAGTTCTTC
CSAHSRGGSSYNEQFF
>TRBJ2-3|many|TRBD2|TRBV11-2
TGTGCCAGCAGCTTATATTTCGGGACTAGCGGGAGAGGCACAGATACGCAGTATTTT
CASSLYFGTSGRGTDTQYF
>TRBJ2-7|many|TRBD2|TRBV18
TGTGCTACCAAAGAAGGGGCGGGAGGCTTCTACGAGCAGTACTTC
CATKEGAGGFYEQYF
>TRBJ2-1|few|TRBD2|TRBV11-2
TGTGCCAGCAGCTCCGGGACTAGCGGGAGGGCCGTCCGTCGTGTAAACTACAATGAGCAGTTCTTC
CASSSGTSGRAVRRVNYNEQFF
>TRBJ2-5|NA|TRBD2|TRBV27
TGTGCCAGCAGTTTTTATGGTGGGGGAGGGGAGACCCAGTACTTC
CASSFYGGGGETQYF
>TRBJ2-7|many|TRBD1|TRBV28
TGTGCCAGCACCTTGGGCACAGGGGGGTACTACGAGCAGTACTTC
CASTLGTGGYYEQYF
>TRBJ1-2|many|NA|TRBV6-1
TGTGCCAGCAGTCCGGACAATAACTATGGCTACACCTTC
CASSPDNNYGYTF
>TRBJ1-2|many|TRBD1|TRBV2
TGTGCCAGCAGTGAAGACTGGCCTTCAGGGGGCTATGGCTACACCTTC
CASSEDWPSGGYGYTF
>TRBJ2-3|many|NA|TRBV7-9
TGTGCCAGCACCGCTTCTGATACGCAGTATTTT
CASTASDTQYF
>TRBJ2-1|many|NA|TRBV2
TGTGCCAGCAAGAAGGACTACCCGTCCAATGAGCAGTTCTTC
CASKKDYPSNEQFF
>TRBJ1-1|many|NA|TRBV20-1
TGCAGTGCAATCCCTTTGAACACTGAAGCTTTCTTT
CSAIPLNTEAFF
>TRBJ1-4|few|TRBD1|TRBV19
TGTGCCAGTAGGGGACAGTATACAACTAATGAAAAACTGTTTTTT
CASRGQYTTNEKLFF
>TRBJ2-7|many|TRBD2|TRBV2
TGTGCCAGCAAGACCGGGACTAGCGGGAGATTTTACTCCTACGAGCAGTACTTC
CASKTGTSGRFYSYEQYF
>TRBJ2-7|many|TRBD2|TRBV6-2/TRBV6-3
TGTGCCAGCAGTTACTCGCGCGGGAGGGCCGACGAGCAGTACTTC
CASSYSRGRADEQYF
>TRBJ2-7|few|TRBD2|TRBV4-1
TGCGCCAGCAGCCAACCCACCACTAGCGGGAGGGCACGCGAGCAGTACTTC
CASSQPTTSGRAREQYF
>TRBJ2-2|few|TRBD1|TRBV2
TGTGCCAGCGGGACAGGACGAAATGCCGGGGAGCTGTTTTTT
CASGTGRNAGELFF
>TRBJ2-5|many|NA|TRBV15
TGTGCCACCAGCTGGGGCCTGGTGGAGACCCAGTACTTC
CATSWGLVETQYF
>TRBJ2-1|many|NA|TRBV27
TGTGCCAGCAGTCTACGGGTAGCGGTGAGTGAGCAGTTCTTC
CASSLRVAVSEQFF
>TRBJ1-1|many|TRBD1|TRBV7-8
TGTGCCAGCAGCTTGCCCGGGACAGATGAAGCTTTCTTT
CASSLPGTDEAFF